This passage covers 4 T cell receptor beta chains from one sample sequenced in a study of PD-L1 blockade in urothelial cancer. Sequencing used immunoSEQ multiplex PCR; TCRdb keeps in-frame clones, though not all of them. The data hold 100,000 to 150,000 clones, with about 82% observed a single time. The time point: peripheral blood 6 weeks after treatment start. The specimen was PBMCs, collected around atezolizumab (anti-PD-L1) treatment. The receptor source for this set is a man aged 50 to 60 with urothelial cancer.

V and J are TRBV30 and TRBJ2-1, with TRBD2 matching 7 bases. There are 16 residues in the CDR3. CDR1 and CDR2 from the germline V gene are GTSNPN and SVGIG (reference sequence). Trimming at V came to 2 bases and at J to 5 bases, leaving 12 bases not matched to a gene. The CDR3 DNA follows: TGTGCCTGGAGTAAGTCGAAAACCGGGACTAACAATGAGCAGTTCTTC. This translates into CAWSKSKTGTNNEQFF.

The table lists this clone with a count of one. A junction boundary mismatches the germline segment, possibly from a read error. The chain carries TRBV2 and TRBJ2-5; no clear D. Germline V gene data show CDR1 as SNHLY and CDR2 as FYNNEI. This CDR3 contains 11 residues. The CDR3 bases are TGTGCCAGCAGGAACCAGGAGACCCAGTACTTC. Its translation: CASRNQETQYF.

The table lists this clone with a count of one. The chain employs TRBV2 and TRBJ2-3, with unresolved D. This CDR3 contains 14 residues. Germline CDR1 reads SNHLY; CDR2 reads FYNNEI. V lost 2 bases to trimming and J lost 0 bases, with 6 bases between them. Here the CDR3 reads CASSELRSTDTQYF. The CDR3, as DNA: TGTGCCAGCAGTGAATTGCGGAGCACAGATACGCAGTATTTT.

This chain joins TRBV5-1 and TRBJ2-7; a possible D gene is TRBD2 (5 bases). CDR1 and CDR2 (germline): SGHRS, YFSETQ. The germline V and J ends were trimmed by 4 bases and 3 bases, with 17 bases remaining between them. The CDR3 is 15 amino acids. DNA of the CDR3: TGCGCCAGCAGCCCCCTTGCGAGCGGCTTCTACGAGCAGTACTTC. This gives the protein CASSPLASGFYEQYF.